A single sample gave rise to the 5 T cell receptor beta chains below, sequenced in a study of T cell changes during pregnancy in multiple sclerosis. Generated by immunoSEQ multiplex PCR, the TCRdb table keeps only in-frame clones and is missing some. The sample lists about 79,000 clones; 75% to 95% were seen once. This sample comprised CD4+ T cells from peripheral blood mononuclear cells, obtained in the second trimester of pregnancy. These receptors came from a female donor with multiple sclerosis, enrolled in a pregnancy study.

V and J are TRBV21-1 and TRBJ2-7; the table assigns TRBD1, which was not confirmed against the DNA. TRBV21-1 is a documented pseudogene. CDR3 length equals 15 residues. The CDR3 nucleotides read TGTGCCAGCAGCGGTAAGGACACCTACTCCTACGAGCAGTACTTC. As protein: CASSGKDTYSYEQYF.

V is TRBV18 and J is TRBJ1-1; 9 nucleotides match TRBD1. CDR1 is KGHSH and CDR2 is LQKENI in the germline V gene. V was pared by 8 bases and J by 6 bases, with 10 bases of the junction left unmatched. This CDR3 is built from 14 residues. The CDR3 sequence is CASAVGQGVAEAFF. The CDR3, as DNA: TGTGCCAGCGCCGTGGGACAGGGAGTAGCTGAAGCTTTCTTT.

The chain uses TRBV7-8 and TRBJ1-1; 7 nucleotides align to TRBD1. CDR3 length: 14 residues. The V gene end was trimmed by 3 bases and the J gene end by 4 bases; junction bases not matched to a gene: 5. Per the germline V gene, CDR1 is SGHVS and CDR2 is FQNEAQ. The CDR3 region is CASSFAGQSTEAFF. The CDR3 nucleotides are TGTGCCAGCAGCTTTGCGGGACAGAGCACTGAAGCTTTCTTT. Variable domain in full (rest from reference TRBV7-8 and TRBJ1-1): GAGVSQSPRYKVAKRGQDVALRCDPISGHVSLFWYQQALGQGPEFLTYFQNEAQLDKSGLPSDRFFAERPEGSVSTLKIQRTQQEDSAVYLCASSFAGQSTEAFFGQGTRLTVV.

The V and J genes are TRBV6-5 and TRBJ2-7, with 8 bases identical to TRBD1. This CDR3 spans 14 amino acids. Germline trimming cut 6 bases from V and 6 bases from J; bases unmatched to any gene: 10. CDR1 MNHEY and CDR2 SVGAGI come from the germline V gene. CDR3 loop: CASREWTGIGEQYF. The CDR3 region has the DNA TGTGCCAGCAGGGAGTGGACAGGGATAGGCGAGCAGTACTTC.

The chain recombines TRBV9 with TRBJ1-2; D uncertain. CDR3 length: 14 amino acids. Trimming left V 3 bases short and J 2 bases short, with 11 bases between. Germline CDR1 and CDR2: SGDLS and YYNGEE. Here the CDR3 DNA reads TGTGCCAGCAGCGCGTTGGCCATAAACTATGGCTACACCTTC. Protein product: CASSALAINYGYTF.